These T cell receptor beta chains were read from a single sample in a study of T cell responses to AZD1222 COVID-19 vaccine. Sequencing was performed with immunoSEQ multiplex PCR; in TCRdb, only in-frame clones are kept and a portion is missing. Of some 110,000 clones listed, roughly 89% are singletons. Sequenced material: peripheral blood, taken 28 days after the second AZD1222 dose. The receptors originated from an adult who received the AZD1222 COVID-19 vaccine. The CDR3 runs from the conserved cysteine through the conserved F or W. D genes are given only for firm matches. Clone size is stated in some rows and not others, as once, few, many or a class when expanded.

clone size,J gene,D gene,V gene,CDR3 protein,CDR3 DNA
NA,TRBJ1-6,TRBD1,TRBV19,CASSPRDRGLNSPLHF,TGTGCCAGTAGTCCCCGGGACAGGGGACTAAATTCACCCCTCCACTTT
NA,TRBJ1-2,NA,TRBV9,CASSANLRGGLAYGYTF,TGTGCCAGCAGCGCCAACCTCAGGGGTGGTCTAGCCTATGGCTACACCTTC
NA,TRBJ2-7,TRBD2,TRBV5-5,CASTLGGGIGNEQYF,TGTGCCAGCACCCTGGGCGGGGGGATCGGTAACGAGCAGTACTTC
NA,TRBJ1-5,NA,TRBV6-5,CASSFAGNQPQHF,TGTGCCAGCAGTTTTGCTGGCAATCAGCCCCAGCATTTT
NA,TRBJ1-5,TRBD1,TRBV27,CASSLKRGQQPQHF,TGTGCCAGCAGTTTAAAGAGGGGGCAGCAGCCCCAGCATTTT
NA,TRBJ2-1,TRBD2,TRBV6-5,CASSRTSGLYNEQFF,TGTGCCAGCAGCCGGACTAGCGGACTCTACAATGAGCAGTTCTTC
NA,TRBJ1-3,NA,TRBV18,CASSPRGGSGNTIYF,TGTGCCAGCTCACCACGCGGGGGATCTGGAAACACCATATATTTT
NA,TRBJ2-1,TRBD1,TRBV7-9,CASSERTGRSNEQFF,TGTGCCAGCAGCGAGAGGACAGGGAGATCGAATGAGCAGTTCTTC
NA,TRBJ2-1,TRBD2,TRBV7-9,CASSGLAGGLLNEQFF,TGTGCCAGCAGCGGCCTAGCGGGTGGGTTGCTCAATGAGCAGTTCTTC
NA,TRBJ2-1,TRBD1,TRBV5-5,CASSQEGTGTGSYEQFF,TGTGCCAGCAGTCAGGAAGGGACCGGGACAGGGAGTTATGAGCAGTTCTTC
NA,TRBJ1-5,TRBD1,TRBV5-6,CASSAQGAHQPQHF,TGTGCCAGCAGCGCCCAGGGGGCTCATCAGCCCCAGCATTTT
NA,TRBJ1-5,NA,TRBV7-9,CASSFSGSSQPQHF,TGTGCCAGCAGTTTCTCAGGAAGTTCTCAGCCCCAGCATTTT
few,TRBJ2-7,TRBD2,TRBV7-9,CASSLLGTSGAEQYF,TGTGCCAGCAGCTTATTAGGGACTAGCGGGGCCGAGCAGTACTTC
NA,TRBJ1-1,NA,TRBV9,CASSVITGRGEAFF,TGTGCCAGCAGCGTAATCACAGGGCGGGGTGAAGCTTTCTTT
NA,TRBJ1-1,NA,TRBV20-1,CSASGSVTEAFF,TGCAGTGCTAGTGGTTCGGTGACTGAAGCTTTCTTT
NA,TRBJ2-5,TRBD2,TRBV3-1/TRBV3-2,CASSQWTSGRALGETQYF,TGTGCCAGCAGCCAATGGACTAGCGGGAGGGCCTTAGGAGAGACCCAGTACTTC
NA,TRBJ1-1,NA,TRBV28,CASSPRGGRATEAFF,TGTGCCAGCAGTCCCCGTGGGGGGCGCGCCACTGAAGCTTTCTTT
NA,TRBJ1-6,NA,TRBV2,CASSEMRALNSPLHF,TGTGCCAGCAGTGAAATGAGGGCTCTTAATTCACCCCTCCACTTT
NA,TRBJ2-6,NA,TRBV7-3,CASSSDSSGANVLTF,TGTGCCAGCAGCTCCGACAGCTCTGGGGCCAACGTCCTGACTTTC
NA,TRBJ2-7,TRBD2,TRBV7-9,CASSLESGGRYF,TGTGCCAGCAGCTTAGAGAGCGGGGGGAGGTACTTC
NA,TRBJ1-5,NA,TRBV19,CASSLIQGSNQPQHF,TGTGCCAGTAGCCTCATACAGGGATCCAATCAGCCCCAGCATTTT
few,TRBJ1-4,NA,TRBV12-3/TRBV12-4,CASSPDRDIPLF,TGTGCCAGCAGTCCGGACCGGGACATACCCCTTTTC
NA,TRBJ1-1,NA,TRBV11-2,CASSLTSPAGESFF,TGTGCCAGCAGCTTAACTTCTCCAGCGGGGGAGAGTTTCTTT
NA,TRBJ2-7,NA,TRBV7-2,CASSQGHYSYEQYF,TGTGCCAGCAGCCAAGGACACTACTCCTACGAGCAGTACTTC
NA,TRBJ1-5,NA,TRBV15,CATSRDSGGAGNQPQHF,TGTGCCACCAGCAGAGATAGTGGGGGCGCGGGCAATCAGCCCCAGCATTTT
NA,TRBJ1-1,NA,TRBV5-6,CASSFRPRRGAEAFF,TGTGCCAGCAGCTTCCGACCGCGCCGGGGCGCTGAAGCTTTCTTT
NA,TRBJ1-2,NA,TRBV21-1,CASSRKDRNYGYTF,TGTGCCAGCAGCAGGAAGGACCGTAACTATGGCTACACCTTC
NA,TRBJ2-7,NA,TRBV27,CASSFPMGRHEQYF,TGTGCCAGCAGTTTCCCCATGGGCCGCCACGAGCAGTACTTC
NA,TRBJ2-1,NA,TRBV6-5,CATLNGGQGDEQFF,TGTGCCACCTTAAACGGGGGGCAAGGCGATGAGCAGTTCTTC
NA,TRBJ2-3,TRBD2,TRBV7-3,CASSLVGGLDTQYF,TGTGCCAGCAGCTTAGTGGGAGGGCTAGATACGCAGTATTTT
NA,TRBJ1-5,NA,TRBV21-1,CASSPLGINQPQHF,TGTGCCAGCAGCCCCCTGGGTATAAATCAGCCCCAGCATTTT
NA,TRBJ2-7,NA,TRBV7-9,CASSLAWGWETYEQYF,TGTGCCAGCAGCTTAGCGTGGGGGTGGGAGACCTACGAGCAGTACTTC
NA,TRBJ2-3,TRBD2,TRBV3-1/TRBV3-2,CASSPSIGTSSLNTDTQYF,TGTGCCAGCAGTCCAAGTATCGGGACTAGCTCCCTGAACACAGATACGCAGTATTTT
NA,TRBJ2-7,NA,TRBV29-1,CSVGRTGSDEQYF,TGCAGCGTTGGGCGAACAGGATCTGACGAGCAGTACTTC
NA,TRBJ1-2,NA,TRBV28,CASSPGLSRGYTF,TGTGCCAGCAGCCCGGGACTCTCCCGGGGCTACACCTTC
NA,TRBJ2-1,NA,TRBV29-1,CSVDPQYNEQFF,TGCAGCGTTGATCCGCAATACAATGAGCAGTTCTTC
NA,TRBJ2-5,NA,TRBV4-1,CASSKGVASGPVGETQYF,TGCGCCAGCAGCAAAGGGGTCGCTTCTGGGCCGGTCGGGGAGACCCAGTACTTC
NA,TRBJ1-2,TRBD1,TRBV5-1,CASSLYRGYGYTF,TGCGCCAGCAGCTTGTACAGGGGTTATGGCTACACCTTC
NA,TRBJ1-1,TRBD1,TRBV28,CASSSGGASNTEAFF,TGTGCCAGCAGTTCAGGGGGGGCTAGTAACACTGAAGCTTTCTTT
NA,TRBJ1-2,TRBD1,TRBV29-1,CSDRSGQSNYGYTF,TGCAGCGACAGATCGGGACAGTCTAACTATGGCTACACCTTC
NA,TRBJ1-5,NA,TRBV6-5,CASSSYSNQPQHF,TGTGCCAGCAGTAGCTATAGCAATCAGCCCCAGCATTTT
NA,TRBJ1-5,NA,TRBV19,CASSMGSGLGNQPQHF,TGTGCCAGTAGTATGGGGTCAGGGCTAGGAAATCAGCCCCAGCATTTT
NA,TRBJ1-1,TRBD1,TRBV5-5,CASSLIRGSTTEAFF,TGTGCCAGCAGCTTGATCAGGGGGTCGACCACTGAAGCTTTCTTT
once,TRBJ2-5,NA,TRBV9,CASSLYPGGAQETQYF,TGTGCCAGCAGCCTCTACCCGGGTGGAGCTCAAGAGACCCAGTACTTC
NA,TRBJ2-5,TRBD1,TRBV11-3,CASSSGQGTGETQYF,TGTGCCAGCAGCTCGGGACAGGGGACGGGAGAGACCCAGTACTTC
NA,TRBJ1-5,NA,TRBV7-9,CASSFGGAQPQHF,TGTGCCAGCAGCTTTGGCGGAGCACAGCCCCAGCATTTT
NA,TRBJ2-7,NA,TRBV5-6,CASTYGESSYEQYF,TGTGCCAGCACCTACGGAGAGAGCTCCTACGAGCAGTACTTC
NA,TRBJ2-7,NA,TRBV21-1,CASSKDGHGTGTGYEQYF,TGTGCCAGCAGCAAAGATGGGCACGGGACAGGGACTGGCTACGAGCAGTACTTC
once,TRBJ2-7,NA,TRBV2,CASSEKAGRHGGQYF,TGTGCCAGCAGTGAGAAGGCCGGCCGTCACGGTGGGCAGTACTTC
NA,TRBJ1-2,NA,TRBV10-3,CAISGGSPNYGYTF,TGTGCCATCAGTGGGGGGTCCCCTAACTATGGCTACACCTTC
NA,TRBJ2-2,NA,TRBV7-2,CASSLVPGELFF,TGTGCCAGCAGCTTGGTTCCCGGGGAGCTGTTTTTT